The 17 T cell receptor beta chains given below trace back to one sample, sequenced in a study of blood T cell repertoires in COVID-19. Data came from immunoSEQ multiplex PCR; TCRdb stores just in-frame clones and leaves some out. Among about 50,000 clones listed, roughly nine tenths were seen once. The sample taken for sequencing was peripheral blood. The source is a woman aged 80 or over with acute or convalescent COVID-19.

The chain combines TRBV7-9 with TRBJ2-1; D remains ambiguous. Germline-derived CDR1 and CDR2 are SEHNR and FQNEAQ (reference sequence). Trimming cost V 8 bases and J 7 bases, with 9 bases left between them. CDR3 length equals 11 residues. CDR3 DNA sequence: TGTGCCAGCGCTGAGGTAAATGAGCAGTTCTTC. Translating it yields CASAEVNEQFF.

This chain joins TRBV10-2 and TRBJ2-7, with TRBD1 as a possible D gene (6 bases). This CDR3 comprises 17 residues. Germline values: CDR1 WSHSY, CDR2 SAAADI. Between the trimmed V and J ends, which lost 3 bases and 6 bases, there was a span of 24 bases. The CDR3: CASSDPVQGGGVGEQYF. DNA of the CDR3: TGCGCCAGCAGTGATCCGGTACAGGGCGGAGGTGTAGGCGAGCAGTACTTC.

The chain carries TRBV27 and TRBJ2-7; D ambiguous. This CDR3 is built from 10 residues. Looked up from germline, CDR1 is MNHEY and CDR2 is SMNVEV (reference sequence). Deletions cut 8 bases from V and 4 bases from J, with 6 bases between. The CDR3 reads CASGEYEQYF. The CDR3 DNA reads as TGTGCCAGCGGAGAGTACGAGCAGTACTTC.

The rearrangement uses TRBV7-6 and TRBJ2-1; possible D gene TRBD1, 6 bases. Germline V gene data show CDR1 as SGHVS and CDR2 as FNYEAQ. The V gene lost 4 bases and the J gene lost 4 bases, with 17 bases spanning the gap. The CDR3 is made up of 16 amino acids. CDR3 residues: CASSSNMGAHYNEQFF. CDR3 bases: TGTGCCAGCAGCTCAAACATGGGGGCCCATTACAATGAGCAGTTCTTC.

In this sample, this clone turned up a few times. The chain has TRBV6-2 or TRBV6-3 and TRBJ1-1, with 7 bases matching TRBD1. The ends lost 2 bases at V and 3 bases at J; junction bases unmatched: 6. CDR3 size: 15 residues. The germline V gene encodes CDR1 MNHEY and CDR2 SVGEGT. CDR3 sequence (DNA): TGTGCCAGCAGTTACGGTAGACAGGGTGACACTGAAGCTTTCTTT. Residues: CASSYGRQGDTEAFF.

As DNA, the CDR3 is TGCGCCAGCAGCCAAGAAGTAAATCTGCGGGACAGGTCGAACTATGGCTACACCTTC. Translation gives CASSQEVNLRDRSNYGYTF. The chain uses TRBV4-1 and TRBJ1-2; TRBD1 agrees at 8 bases. CDR1 is MGHRA, CDR2 YSYEKL, per germline. The CDR3 sequence is 19 residues long. The V segment lost 0 bases and the J segment 2 bases; nucleotides outside the gene matches: 14.

The rearrangement uses TRBV19 and TRBJ1-1; possibly TRBD1 for D (5 bases). Between the trimmed V and J ends, which lost 6 bases and 7 bases, there was a span of 12 bases. The CDR3 has 12 residues. Looked up from germline, CDR1 is LNHDA and CDR2 is SQIVND (reference sequence). DNA of the CDR3: TGTGCCAGTAGCCGAGACAGCCTTGAAGCTTTCTTT. Translating gives CASSRDSLEAFF.

V usage is TRBV6-5 and J usage is TRBJ2-3; D perhaps matches TRBD1 (5 bases). The ends were cut back, 7 bases at V and 4 bases at J, with 12 bases in the middle. This CDR3 spans 13 amino acids. CDR1 and CDR2 from the germline V gene are MNHEY and SVGAGI. DNA for the CDR3: TGTGCCAGCACCCCGACAGTGGCAGATACGCAGTATTTT. This sequence encodes CASTPTVADTQYF.

The chain has TRBV6-2 or TRBV6-3 and TRBJ1-5; no definite D call. This CDR3 has 15 residues. V lost 5 bases and J 1 base, leaving 12 bases between the germline ends. Germline V gives CDR1 MNHEY, CDR2 SVGEGT. The CDR3 spells CASSGLGQSNQPQHF. CDR3 DNA: TGTGCCAGCAGTGGGTTGGGCCAAAGCAATCAGCCCCAGCATTTT.

This clone has a handful of counts. The chain recombines TRBV7-2 with TRBJ1-5; TRBD1 matches at 9 bases. Germline V lookup: CDR1 SGHTA, CDR2 FQGNSA. Trimming cost V 5 bases and J 0 bases; bases outside gene matches: 8. The CDR3 loop spans 17 amino acids. The CDR3 bases are TGTGCCAGCAGCCCAGATACAGGGGGCTATAGCAATCAGCCCCAGCATTTT. It specifies CASSPDTGGYSNQPQHF.

The chain recombines TRBV30 with TRBJ1-1, with D perhaps matching TRBD1 (6 bases). CDR1 is GTSNPN and CDR2 is SVGIG in the germline V gene (reference sequence). This CDR3 is built from 13 residues. Trimming removed 4 bases from V and 1 base from J, with 10 bases in between. CDR3 in amino acids: CAWNGQPNTEAFF. The CDR3 nucleotides are TGTGCCTGGAATGGACAGCCGAACACTGAAGCTTTCTTT.

The rearrangement uses TRBV19 and TRBJ2-5, with 13 bases matching TRBD2. Germline CDR1 is LNHDA and CDR2 is SQIVND (reference sequence). Losses at the gene ends were 7 bases for V and 4 bases for J; bases not matched to a gene: 6. The CDR3 runs 15 residues. CDR3 protein: CASTRTSGRGETQYF. DNA of the CDR3: TGTGCCAGTACCCGGACTAGCGGGAGAGGAGAGACCCAGTACTTC.

This chain connects TRBV7-9 to TRBJ2-4; the D is unclear. This CDR3 region has 16 residues. The V and J ends lost 2 bases and 0 bases respectively, with 11 bases between them. Germline V gene data show CDR1 as SEHNR and CDR2 as FQNEAQ (reference sequence). CDR3 sequence: CASSLSPVLAKNIQYF. CDR3 bases: TGTGCCAGCAGCTTATCACCAGTTTTAGCCAAAAACATTCAGTACTTC. Using reference TRBV7-9 and TRBJ2-4 for the parts outside the CDR3, the full variable domain is DTGVSQNPRHKITKRGQNVTFRCDPISEHNRLYWYRQTLGQGPEFLTYFQNEAQLEKSRLLSDRFSAERPKGSFSTLEIQRTEQGDSAMYLCASSLSPVLAKNIQYFGAGTRLSVL.

This chain uses TRBV7-2 with TRBJ2-7; weak D call: TRBD2 (7 bases). Trimming left V 4 bases short and J 0 bases short, with 19 bases between. The CDR3 is 17 amino acids. Germline assignment: CDR1 SGHTA and CDR2 FQGNSA. CDR3 sequence reads: CASSWRTGTTSSYEQYF. DNA for the CDR3: TGTGCCAGCAGCTGGAGAACAGGGACTACGAGCTCCTACGAGCAGTACTTC.

The chain is built from TRBV6-2 or TRBV6-3 and TRBJ1-2, with 7 bases identical to TRBD1. Germline CDR1 MNHEY, CDR2 SVGEGT. With 2 bases clipped from V and 5 bases from J, the junction kept 5 bases outside the gene matches. This CDR3 comprises 14 residues. Here the CDR3 reads CASSYGTGAYGYTF. The CDR3 DNA reads TGTGCCAGCAGTTACGGCACAGGGGCTTATGGCTACACCTTC.

This chain uses TRBV4-2 with TRBJ2-1; TRBD1 matches 7 bases. V trimming: 4 bases; J trimming: 4 bases; junction bases outside the gene matches: 7. This CDR3 is 15 amino acids long. Germline CDR1 and CDR2: LGHNA and YNFKEQ. CDR3: CASSRDSQSYNEQFF. DNA of the CDR3: TGTGCCAGCAGCCGGGACAGTCAGTCGTACAATGAGCAGTTCTTC.

The chain uses TRBV27 and TRBJ1-2, with 7 bases lining up with TRBD1. The CDR3 has 13 amino acids. Germline CDR1 MNHEY, CDR2 SMNVEV (reference sequence). J was trimmed by 2 bases and V by 7 bases; bases with no gene match: 4. The CDR3: CASKPTGNYGYTF. In DNA, the CDR3 is TGTGCCAGCAAACCGACAGGGAACTATGGCTACACCTTC.